Presented here are 13 T cell receptor beta chains from one specimen sequenced in a study of identical twins. TCRdb re-called the 5' RACE reads through MiXCR, storing one row per CDR3 protein. The repertoire holds some 630,000 distinct CDR3 sequences, with roughly 7.1% as singletons. This sample also appeared in a second study, on yellow fever vaccine responses in identical twins.

The specimen was PBMCs. The receptors were gathered from a woman aged 18-29 years in good health.

This clonotype was counted many times. The rearrangement joins TRBV18 to TRBJ2-5; D remains unclear. The CDR3 totals 13 residues. V lost 2 bases to trimming and J lost 5 bases, with 9 bases between them. CDR1 is KGHSH, CDR2 LQKENI, per germline. The CDR3 here is CASSPAALETQYF. The DNA of the CDR3 is TGTGCCAGCTCACCAGCTGCGCTGGAGACCCAGTACTTC.

This clonotype came up a few times. The CDR3 DNA reads as TGTGCCACCAGCAGAGATGGGCTAGCGGGGCGGGAGCAGTACTTC. Translating it yields CATSRDGLAGREQYF. V gene TRBV15 combines with J gene TRBJ2-7; 9 bases are a match to TRBD2. Germline values: CDR1 LNHNV, CDR2 YYDKDF (reference sequence). V lost 0 bases, J lost 7 bases, and 7 bases stayed unmatched. The CDR3 is 15 residues long.

This clonotype was counted only a few times. The V call is TRBV5-1, the J call TRBJ2-5; D possibly corresponds to TRBD1 (6 bases). V lost 1 base and J 5 bases, leaving 15 bases between the germline ends. The germline V gene encodes CDR1 SGHRS and CDR2 YFSETQ. The CDR3 spans 15 residues. The CDR3 nucleotides are TGCGCCAGCAGCTTGACAGGGTTTCGGCTCGAGACCCAGTACTTC. It translates to CASSLTGFRLETQYF.

This clonotype was seen a few times. The chain combines TRBV20-1 with TRBJ2-3; TRBD1 agrees at 8 bases. The junction had 8 bases not matched to a gene; V was cut back by 5 bases and J by 4 bases. Germline CDR1 DFQATT, CDR2 SNEGSKA (reference sequence). CDR3 length: 14 amino acids. The CDR3 protein is CSAELTGAADTQYF. CDR3 sequence (DNA): TGCAGTGCTGAACTGACAGGGGCAGCAGATACGCAGTATTTT.

V gene TRBV11-2 combines with J gene TRBJ2-7, with D maybe TRBD2 (6 bases). Trimming left V 8 bases short and J 5 bases short, with 16 bases between. This CDR3 contains 13 residues. Germline V lookup: CDR1 SGHAT, CDR2 FQNNGV. The CDR3 sequence: CASSQRTINEQYV. CDR3 DNA sequence: TGTGCCAGCTCTCAAAGGACTATTAACGAGCAGTACGTC.

This clonotype was seen only a few times. The chain employs TRBV12-3 or TRBV12-4 and TRBJ1-3; TRBD1 aligns across 7 bases. The CDR3 totals 15 residues. The V gene end was trimmed by 6 bases and the J gene end by 1 base; junction bases not matched to a gene: 6. The CDR3 here is CASSQRQGSGNTIYF. The CDR3 region has the DNA TGTGCCAGCAGCCAAAGACAGGGATCTGGAAACACCATATATTTT.

This clonotype has more than one count but fewer than ten. The chain carries TRBV29-1 and TRBJ1-1; D not resolved. The germline gives CDR1 SQVTM, CDR2 ANQGSEA. The V end was cut by 7 bases, the J end by 3 bases, with 24 bases between. This CDR3 contains 16 residues. The CDR3 DNA sequence: TGCAGCGCCGGAGAGCGGGCCATACCGAGGGACACTGAAGCTTTCTTT. Its protein is CSAGERAIPRDTEAFF.

This chain connects TRBV6-1 to TRBJ1-2; 8 bases align to TRBD1. Germline V gives CDR1 MNHNS, CDR2 SASEGT. CDR3 length equals 15 residues. The ends lost 1 base at V and 5 bases at J; junction bases unmatched: 6. The CDR3 sequence: CASSEEIGTGYGYTF. As DNA, the CDR3 is TGTGCCAGCAGTGAAGAAATCGGGACAGGATATGGCTACACCTTC.

The gene calls are TRBV20-1 and TRBJ2-1; perhaps TRBD2 as D (6 bases). The V and J ends lost 2 bases and 6 bases respectively, with 17 bases between them. CDR3 size: 15 residues. Germline assignment: CDR1 DFQATT and CDR2 SNEGSKA (reference sequence). The CDR3 nucleotides are TGCAGTGCTAGATGGGGGAGGTCCTTTGGCAATGAGCAGTTCTTC. Its translation is CSARWGRSFGNEQFF.

This clonotype was observed at least ten times. The rearrangement uses TRBV20-1 and TRBJ1-3; D is unclear. The CDR3 runs 13 residues. Per germline, CDR1 DFQATT and CDR2 SNEGSKA (reference sequence). The ends were cut back, 3 bases at V and 0 bases at J, with 6 bases in the middle. Written as DNA, the CDR3 is TGCAGTGCTAGTCGGTACTCTGGAAACACCATATATTTT. This gives the protein CSASRYSGNTIYF.

At least ten counts were recorded for this clonotype. The chain combines TRBV4-1 with TRBJ1-6; D is unresolved. Trimming pared 4 bases from V and 5 bases from J, leaving 3 bases between. Germline assignment: CDR1 MGHRA and CDR2 YSYEKL. The CDR3 sequence is 12 residues long. The CDR3 DNA follows: TGCGCCAGCAGCCTGAATAATTCACCCCTCCACTTT. This gives the protein CASSLNNSPLHF.

This clonotype appeared many times. The rearrangement links TRBV15 to TRBJ1-6; D is perhaps TRBD1 (6 bases). The CDR3 runs 15 residues. The ends were cut back, 2 bases at V and 6 bases at J, with 11 bases in the middle. In germline, CDR1 is LNHNV, CDR2 YYDKDF (reference sequence). In DNA form, the CDR3 reads TGTGCCACCAGCAGAACGAGGGGGAGTAATTCACCCCTCCACTTT. As protein: CATSRTRGSNSPLHF.

This clonotype has ten or more counts. The genes are TRBV2 and TRBJ2-1, with 14 bases that match TRBD2. The CDR3 has 15 amino acids. Losses at the gene ends were 6 bases for V and 7 bases for J; bases not matched to a gene: 5. The germline V gene encodes CDR1 SNHLY and CDR2 FYNNEI. CDR3 in DNA: TGTGCCAGCAGGGAGGGACTAGCGGGAGCAAATGAGCAGTTCTTC. It yields the protein CASREGLAGANEQFF.